The clone carrying this T cell receptor (beta chain) was seen once. CDR3 length equals 12 residues. Looked up from germline, CDR1 is SNHLY and CDR2 is FYNNEI. V shed 8 bases and J shed 5 bases, with 12 bases lying between them. These data are taken from a study of blood T cell repertoires in COVID-19. Study context: Material from acute and convalescent COVID-19 was sourced from the United States, Italy and Spain.

Per the original data handling: Nucleated cell counts were estimated from reference gene primer amplification. Data came from immunoSEQ multiplex PCR; TCRdb stores just in-frame clones and leaves some out. Clonal size and the V and J genes are those of that table, whereas D and trimming came from the DNA. The sample includes roughly 210,000 clones, about nine tenths seen only once; the top ten take approximately 1.7%. This receptor was identified in a man between 65 and 85 years old with acute or convalescent COVID-19. The genes are TRBV2 and TRBJ1-1, with unresolved D. What was sequenced was peripheral blood. This CDR3 reads CASSGWRTEAFF. In DNA, the CDR3 is TGTGCCAGCTCCGGTTGGAGAACTGAAGCTTTCTTT. Based on the CDR3 plus reference TRBV2 and TRBJ1-1, the full variable domain is EPEVTQTPSHQVTQMGQEVILRCVPISNHLYFYWYRQILGQKVEFLVSFYNNEISEKSEIFDDQFSVERPDGSNFTLKIRSTKLEDSAMYFCASSGWRTEAFFGQGTRLTVV.